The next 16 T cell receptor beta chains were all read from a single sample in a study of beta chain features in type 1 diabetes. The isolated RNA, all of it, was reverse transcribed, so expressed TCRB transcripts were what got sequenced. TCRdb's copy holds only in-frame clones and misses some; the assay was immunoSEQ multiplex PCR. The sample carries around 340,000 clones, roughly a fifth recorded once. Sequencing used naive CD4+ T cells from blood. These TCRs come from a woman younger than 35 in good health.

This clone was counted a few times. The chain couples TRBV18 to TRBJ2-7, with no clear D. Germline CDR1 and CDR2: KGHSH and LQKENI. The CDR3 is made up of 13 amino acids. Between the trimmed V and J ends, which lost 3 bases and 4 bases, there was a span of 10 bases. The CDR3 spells CASSPPDIYEQYF. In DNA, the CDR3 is TGTGCCAGCTCACCCCCTGACATTTACGAGCAGTACTTC.

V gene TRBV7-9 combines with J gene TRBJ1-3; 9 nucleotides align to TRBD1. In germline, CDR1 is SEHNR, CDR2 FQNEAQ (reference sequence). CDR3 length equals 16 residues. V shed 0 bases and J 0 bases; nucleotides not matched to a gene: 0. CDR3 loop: CASSLATGGSGNTIYF. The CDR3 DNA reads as TGTGCCAGCAGCTTAGCGACAGGGGGCTCTGGAAACACCATATATTTT.

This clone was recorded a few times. The CDR3 sequence: CASSQTAGGFEQYF. DNA for the CDR3: TGCGCCAGCAGCCAGACAGCGGGAGGCTTCGAGCAGTACTTC. The chain is built from TRBV4-1 and TRBJ2-7, with 9 bases aligning to TRBD2. V shed 3 bases, J shed 6 bases, and the junction held 6 bases outside the gene matches. Germline V gives CDR1 MGHRA, CDR2 YSYEKL. The CDR3 extends over 14 amino acids.

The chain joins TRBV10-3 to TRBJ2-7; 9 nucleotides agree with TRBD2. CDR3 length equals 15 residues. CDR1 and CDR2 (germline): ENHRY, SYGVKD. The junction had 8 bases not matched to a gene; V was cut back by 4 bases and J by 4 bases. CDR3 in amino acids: CAISASSGIRYEQYF. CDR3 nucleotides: TGTGCCATCAGTGCGTCTAGCGGGATTCGGTACGAGCAGTACTTC.

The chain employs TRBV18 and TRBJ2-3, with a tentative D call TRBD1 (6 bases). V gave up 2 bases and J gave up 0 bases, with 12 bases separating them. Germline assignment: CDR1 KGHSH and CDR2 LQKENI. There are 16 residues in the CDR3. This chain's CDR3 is CASSPRQAFSTDTQYF. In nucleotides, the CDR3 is TGTGCCAGCTCACCAAGACAGGCCTTTAGCACAGATACGCAGTATTTT.

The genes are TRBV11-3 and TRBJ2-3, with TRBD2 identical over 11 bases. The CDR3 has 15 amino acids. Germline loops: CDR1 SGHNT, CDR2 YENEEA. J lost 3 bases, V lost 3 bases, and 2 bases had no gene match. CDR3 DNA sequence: TGTGCCAGCAGCTTGGGACTAGCGGCAACAGATACGCAGTATTTT. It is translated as CASSLGLAATDTQYF.

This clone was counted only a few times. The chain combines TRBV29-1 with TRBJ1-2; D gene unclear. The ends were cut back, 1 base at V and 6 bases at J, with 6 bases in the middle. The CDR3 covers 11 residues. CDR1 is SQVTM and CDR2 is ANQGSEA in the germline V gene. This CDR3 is CSVEGGNGYTF. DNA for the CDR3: TGCAGCGTTGAAGGAGGGAATGGCTACACCTTC.

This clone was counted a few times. CDR3 region: CASSPLAGSNQPQHF. In DNA, the CDR3 is TGTGCCAGCTCACCCCTGGCGGGTAGCAATCAGCCCCAGCATTTT. The chain couples TRBV18 to TRBJ1-5; D is unclear. This CDR3 has 15 amino acids. V was pared by 3 bases and J by 0 bases, with 9 bases between. The V gene's germline CDR1 is KGHSH and CDR2 LQKENI.

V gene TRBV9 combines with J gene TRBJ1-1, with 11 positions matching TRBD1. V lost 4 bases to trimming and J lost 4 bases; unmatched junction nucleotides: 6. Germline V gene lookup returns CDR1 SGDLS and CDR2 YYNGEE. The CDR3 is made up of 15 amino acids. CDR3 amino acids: CASSPWTGGGTEAFF. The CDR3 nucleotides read TGTGCCAGCAGCCCCTGGACAGGGGGCGGCACTGAAGCTTTCTTT.

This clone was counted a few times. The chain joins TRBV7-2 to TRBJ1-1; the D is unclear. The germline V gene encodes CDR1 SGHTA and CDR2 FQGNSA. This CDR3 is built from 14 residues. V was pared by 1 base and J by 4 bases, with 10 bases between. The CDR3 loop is CASSLVGSGTEAFF. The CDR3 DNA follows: TGTGCCAGCAGCTTAGTTGGTTCGGGCACTGAAGCTTTCTTT. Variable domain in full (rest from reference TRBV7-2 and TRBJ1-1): GAGVSQSPSNKVTEKGKDVELRCDPISGHTALYWYRQSLGQGLEFLIYFQGNSAPDKSGLPSDRFSAERTGGSVSTLTIQRTQQEDSAVYLCASSLVGSGTEAFFGQGTRLTVV.

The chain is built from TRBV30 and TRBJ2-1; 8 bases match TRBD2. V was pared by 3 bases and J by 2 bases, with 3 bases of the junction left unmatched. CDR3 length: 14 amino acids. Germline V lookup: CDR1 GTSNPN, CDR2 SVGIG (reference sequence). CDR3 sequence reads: CAWRSGSPYNEQFF. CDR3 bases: TGTGCCTGGAGGAGCGGGAGCCCCTACAATGAGCAGTTCTTC.

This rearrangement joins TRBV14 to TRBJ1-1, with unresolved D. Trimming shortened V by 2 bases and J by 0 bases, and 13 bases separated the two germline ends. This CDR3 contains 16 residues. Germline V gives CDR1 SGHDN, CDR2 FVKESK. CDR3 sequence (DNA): TGTGCCAGCAGCCAACCATCTAACCGATTGAACACTGAAGCTTTCTTT. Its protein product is CASSQPSNRLNTEAFF.

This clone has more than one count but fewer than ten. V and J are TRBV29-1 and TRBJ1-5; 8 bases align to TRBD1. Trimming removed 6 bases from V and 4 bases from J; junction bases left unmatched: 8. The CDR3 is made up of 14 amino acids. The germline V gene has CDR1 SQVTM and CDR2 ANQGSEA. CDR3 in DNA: TGCAGCGTAGCTGGGACAGGCATAAATCAGCCCCAGCATTTT. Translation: CSVAGTGINQPQHF.

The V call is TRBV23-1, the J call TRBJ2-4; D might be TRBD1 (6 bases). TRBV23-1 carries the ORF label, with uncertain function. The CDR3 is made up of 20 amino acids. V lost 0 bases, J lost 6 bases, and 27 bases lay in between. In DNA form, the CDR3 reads TGCGCCAGCAGTCAATCGAATTCGGGGTGGGGAAGGGGGTCGAGAAACATTCAGTACTTC. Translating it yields CASSQSNSGWGRGSRNIQYF.

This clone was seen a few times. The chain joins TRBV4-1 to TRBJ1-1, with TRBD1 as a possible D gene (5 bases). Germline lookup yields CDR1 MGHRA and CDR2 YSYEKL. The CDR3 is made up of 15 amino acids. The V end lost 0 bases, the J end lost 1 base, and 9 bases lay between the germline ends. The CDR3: CASSQDGHPNTEAFF. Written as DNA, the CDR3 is TGCGCCAGCAGCCAAGACGGACATCCGAACACTGAAGCTTTCTTT.

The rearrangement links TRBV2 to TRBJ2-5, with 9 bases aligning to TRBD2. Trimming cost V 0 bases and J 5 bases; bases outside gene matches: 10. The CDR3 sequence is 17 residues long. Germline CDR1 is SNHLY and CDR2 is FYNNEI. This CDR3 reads CASSEARGGGAQETQYF. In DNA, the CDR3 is TGTGCCAGCAGTGAAGCGCGTGGCGGGGGGGCACAGGAGACCCAGTACTTC.